This T cell receptor beta chain was captured by sequencing in a study of blood T cell repertoires in COVID-19. The CDR3 totals 16 residues. J was trimmed by 8 bases and V by 4 bases; bases with no gene match: 9. Germline CDR1 is SSHAT and CDR2 is FNYEAQ (reference sequence). Profiled with immunoSEQ multiplex PCR; TCRdb holds only in-frame clones, not every one. This sample has 140,000 or so clones, with approximately 85% found just once. This receptor was taken from a woman of 80 years or more with acute or convalescent COVID-19. Input material: peripheral blood. The chain carries TRBV7-7 and TRBJ2-1, with TRBD1 matching 12 bases. The chain's CDR3 is CASSSLGDRGRDEQFF. CDR3 nucleotide sequence: TGTGCCAGCAGCTCCCTAGGGGACAGGGGGCGGGATGAGCAGTTCTTC.